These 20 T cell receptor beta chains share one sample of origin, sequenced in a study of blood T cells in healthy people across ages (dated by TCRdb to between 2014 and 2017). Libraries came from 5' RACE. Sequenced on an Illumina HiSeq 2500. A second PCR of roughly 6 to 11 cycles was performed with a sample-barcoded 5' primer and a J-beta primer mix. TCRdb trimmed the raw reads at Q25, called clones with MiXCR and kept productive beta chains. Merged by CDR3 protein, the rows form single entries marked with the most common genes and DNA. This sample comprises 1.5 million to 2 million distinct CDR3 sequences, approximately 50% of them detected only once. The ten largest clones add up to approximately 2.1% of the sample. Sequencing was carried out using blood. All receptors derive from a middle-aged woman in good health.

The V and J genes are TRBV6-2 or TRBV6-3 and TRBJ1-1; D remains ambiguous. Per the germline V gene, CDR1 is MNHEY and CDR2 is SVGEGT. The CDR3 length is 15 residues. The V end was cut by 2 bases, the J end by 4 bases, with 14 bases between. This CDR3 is CASSYIEVRGTEAFF. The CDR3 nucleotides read TGTGCCAGCAGTTACATCGAGGTTAGAGGCACTGAAGCTTTCTTT.

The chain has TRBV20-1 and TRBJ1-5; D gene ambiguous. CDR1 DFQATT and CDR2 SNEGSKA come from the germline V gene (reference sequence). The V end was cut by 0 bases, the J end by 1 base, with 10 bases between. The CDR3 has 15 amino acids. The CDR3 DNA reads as TGCAGTGCTAGAGAAGAGGGATTAAGCAATCAGCCCCAGCATTTT. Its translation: CSAREEGLSNQPQHF.

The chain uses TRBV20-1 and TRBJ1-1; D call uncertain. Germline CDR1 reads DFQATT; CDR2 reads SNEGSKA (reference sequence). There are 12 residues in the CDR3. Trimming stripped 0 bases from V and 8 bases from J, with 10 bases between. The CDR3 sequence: CSARDIGVEAFF. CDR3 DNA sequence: TGCAGTGCTAGAGATATCGGCGTCGAAGCTTTCTTT.

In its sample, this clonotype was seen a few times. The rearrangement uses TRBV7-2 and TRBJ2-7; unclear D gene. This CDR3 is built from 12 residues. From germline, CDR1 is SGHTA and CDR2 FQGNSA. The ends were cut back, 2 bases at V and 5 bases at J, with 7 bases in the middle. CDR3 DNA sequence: TGTGCCAGCAGCTTACAAAATAACGAGCAGTACTTC. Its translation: CASSLQNNEQYF.

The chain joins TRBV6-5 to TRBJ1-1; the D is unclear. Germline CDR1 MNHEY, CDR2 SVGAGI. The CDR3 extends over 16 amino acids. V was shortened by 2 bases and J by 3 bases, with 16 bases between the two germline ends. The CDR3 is CASSYTGRRWDTEAFF. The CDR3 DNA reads TGTGCCAGCAGTTACACTGGGCGGAGATGGGACACTGAAGCTTTCTTT.

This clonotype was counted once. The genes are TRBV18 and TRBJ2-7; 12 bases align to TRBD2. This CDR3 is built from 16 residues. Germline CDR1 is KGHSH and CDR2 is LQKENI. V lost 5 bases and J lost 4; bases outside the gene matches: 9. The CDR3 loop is CASSSQSSGGVYEQYF. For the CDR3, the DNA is TGTGCCAGCTCATCACAGTCTAGCGGGGGGGTGTACGAGCAGTACTTC.

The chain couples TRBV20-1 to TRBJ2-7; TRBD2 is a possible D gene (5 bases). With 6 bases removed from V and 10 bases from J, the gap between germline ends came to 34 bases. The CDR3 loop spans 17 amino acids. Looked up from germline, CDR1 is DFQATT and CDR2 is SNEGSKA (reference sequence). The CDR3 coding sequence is TGCAGTGCAAGTAGGAGATTCGGCCGGGAACTCTGGTTGGACCAGTACTTC. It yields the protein CSASRRFGRELWLDQYF.

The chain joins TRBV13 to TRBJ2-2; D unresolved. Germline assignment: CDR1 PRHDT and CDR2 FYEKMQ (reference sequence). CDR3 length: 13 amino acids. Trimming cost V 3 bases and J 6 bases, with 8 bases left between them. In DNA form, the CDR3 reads TGTGCCAGCAGCTTCCCCCAGGCCGGGGAGCTGTTTTTT. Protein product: CASSFPQAGELFF.

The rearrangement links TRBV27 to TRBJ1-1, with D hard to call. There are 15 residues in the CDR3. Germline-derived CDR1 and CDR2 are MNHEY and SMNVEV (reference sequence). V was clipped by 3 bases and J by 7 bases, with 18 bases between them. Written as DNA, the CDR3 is TGTGCCAGCAGTTTCCTGAGCACCCTGGGGAGTGAAGCTTTCTTT. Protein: CASSFLSTLGSEAFF.

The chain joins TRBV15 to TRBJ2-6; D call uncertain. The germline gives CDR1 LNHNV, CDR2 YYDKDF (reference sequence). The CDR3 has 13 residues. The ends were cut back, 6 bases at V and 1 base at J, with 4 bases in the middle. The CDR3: CATRPSGANVLTF. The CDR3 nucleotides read TGTGCCACCAGACCGTCTGGGGCCAACGTCCTGACTTTC.

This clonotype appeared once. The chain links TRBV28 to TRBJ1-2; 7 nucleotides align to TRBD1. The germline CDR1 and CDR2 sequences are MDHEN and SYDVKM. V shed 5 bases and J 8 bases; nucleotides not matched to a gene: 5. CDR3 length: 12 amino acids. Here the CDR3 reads CASSETGLGYTF. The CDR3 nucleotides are TGTGCCAGCAGTGAGACAGGGTTAGGCTACACCTTC.

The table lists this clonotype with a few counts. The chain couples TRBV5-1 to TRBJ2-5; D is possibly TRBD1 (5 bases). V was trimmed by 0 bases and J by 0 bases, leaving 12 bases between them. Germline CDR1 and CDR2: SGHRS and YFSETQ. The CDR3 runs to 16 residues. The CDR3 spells CASSLAAAGNQETQYF. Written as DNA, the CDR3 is TGCGCCAGCAGCTTGGCCGCTGCAGGGAACCAAGAGACCCAGTACTTC.

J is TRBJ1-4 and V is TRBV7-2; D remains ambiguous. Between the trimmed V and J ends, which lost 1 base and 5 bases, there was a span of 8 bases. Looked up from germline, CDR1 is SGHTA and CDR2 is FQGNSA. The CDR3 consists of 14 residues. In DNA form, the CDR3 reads TGTGCCAGCAGCTTAGTGGCGGCGAATGAAAAACTGTTTTTT. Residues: CASSLVAANEKLFF.

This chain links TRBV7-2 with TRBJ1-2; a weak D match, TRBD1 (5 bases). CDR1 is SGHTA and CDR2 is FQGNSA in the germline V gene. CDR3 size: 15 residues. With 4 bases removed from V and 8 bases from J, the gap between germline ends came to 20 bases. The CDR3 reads CASSSQAWDYPGYTF. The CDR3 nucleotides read TGTGCCAGCAGCTCACAGGCGTGGGACTACCCGGGCTACACCTTC.

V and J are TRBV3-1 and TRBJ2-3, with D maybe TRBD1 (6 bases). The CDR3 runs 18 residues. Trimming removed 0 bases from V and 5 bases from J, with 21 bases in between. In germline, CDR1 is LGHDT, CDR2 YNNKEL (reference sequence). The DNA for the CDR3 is TGTGCCAGCAGCCAAGAGATCCCAGGGGAAAATGGTAGAGATACGCAGTATTTT. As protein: CASSQEIPGENGRDTQYF.

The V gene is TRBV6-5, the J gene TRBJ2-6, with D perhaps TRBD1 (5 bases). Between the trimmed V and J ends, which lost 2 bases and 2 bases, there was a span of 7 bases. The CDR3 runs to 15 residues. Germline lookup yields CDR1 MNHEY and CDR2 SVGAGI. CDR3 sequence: CASSYKGTGANVLTF. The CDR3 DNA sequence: TGTGCCAGCAGTTACAAGGGGACTGGGGCCAACGTCCTGACTTTC.

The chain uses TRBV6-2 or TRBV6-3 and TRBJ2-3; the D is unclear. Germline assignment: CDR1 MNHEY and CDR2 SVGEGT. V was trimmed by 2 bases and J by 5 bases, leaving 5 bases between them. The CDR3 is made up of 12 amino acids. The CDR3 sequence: CASSYRIDTQYF. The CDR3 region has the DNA TGTGCCAGCAGTTACAGGATAGATACGCAGTATTTT.

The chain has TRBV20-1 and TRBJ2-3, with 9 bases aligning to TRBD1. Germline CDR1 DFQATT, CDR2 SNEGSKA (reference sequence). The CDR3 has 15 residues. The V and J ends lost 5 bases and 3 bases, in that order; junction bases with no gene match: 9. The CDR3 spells CSALGGQGITDTQYF. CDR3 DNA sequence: TGCAGTGCTCTGGGCGGACAGGGGATTACAGATACGCAGTATTTT.

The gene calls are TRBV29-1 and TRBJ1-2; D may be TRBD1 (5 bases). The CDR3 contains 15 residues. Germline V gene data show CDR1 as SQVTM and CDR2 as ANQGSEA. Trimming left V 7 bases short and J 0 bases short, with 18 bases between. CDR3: CSAPLGGTPNYGYTF. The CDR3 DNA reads TGCAGCGCCCCCTTAGGAGGGACCCCTAACTATGGCTACACCTTC.

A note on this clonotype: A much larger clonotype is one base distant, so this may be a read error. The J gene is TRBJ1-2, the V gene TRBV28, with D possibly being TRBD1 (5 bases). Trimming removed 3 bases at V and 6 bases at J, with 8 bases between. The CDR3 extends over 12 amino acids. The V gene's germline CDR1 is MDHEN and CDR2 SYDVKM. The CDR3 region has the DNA TGTGCCAGCAGTTTCGGGGGAAATGGCTACACCTTC. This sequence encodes CASSFGGNGYTF.